This TCR beta chain is from a study of blood T cell repertoires in COVID-19. The CDR3 runs 14 residues. V was clipped by 0 bases and J by 3 bases, with 8 bases between them. Germline CDR1 LNHNV, CDR2 YYDKDF (reference sequence). In the authors' workflow: Quantification of nucleated cells was approximated via reference gene primer amplification. Method: immunoSEQ multiplex PCR; TCRdb's copy keeps in-frame clones and lacks some. V, J and clone size derive from that table, while D and trimming were established from the DNA sequence. In the table there are about 81,000 clones, 90% to 95% of which are singletons.

The chain combines TRBV15 with TRBJ1-1, with no clear D. The TCR comes from a human donor with active COVID-19. The donor label of this sample is uncertain. Sequences were obtained from peripheral blood. CDR3 nucleotides: TGTGCCACCAGCAGAGACCCCGGGGACACTGAAGCTTTCTTT. Amino acids: CATSRDPGDTEAFF.